This T cell receptor beta chain was retrieved from a study of cytomegalovirus exposure and HLA in healthy donors. Concerning this clone itself: Its antigen is not known.

Germline V gene data show CDR1 as SNHLY and CDR2 as FYNNEI. V was clipped by 8 bases and J by 4 bases, with 9 bases between them. The CDR3 covers 13 residues. The PCR had 60 Vbeta and 13 Jbeta primers. Libraries were prepared by immunoSEQ multiplex PCR; TCRdb keeps only in-frame clonotypes and omits some of them. In the table there are about 63,000 clones, 73% of which are singletons. Notes on the study in general: As a later analysis revealed, the rate of TCR association differed by HLA locus, with DRB1 most and HLA-C fewest. Confirmation in vitro established that three CMV-associated chains were specific for CMV antigens.

This rearrangement joins TRBV2 to TRBJ1-6; D is perhaps TRBD1 (6 bases). This TCR came from a man aged 45-65 years in good health and CMV-seronegative. The sample was PBMCs. The CDR3 region has the DNA TGTGCCAGCTCCGGGACATATAATTCACCCCTCCACTTT. Translating gives CASSGTYNSPLHF.